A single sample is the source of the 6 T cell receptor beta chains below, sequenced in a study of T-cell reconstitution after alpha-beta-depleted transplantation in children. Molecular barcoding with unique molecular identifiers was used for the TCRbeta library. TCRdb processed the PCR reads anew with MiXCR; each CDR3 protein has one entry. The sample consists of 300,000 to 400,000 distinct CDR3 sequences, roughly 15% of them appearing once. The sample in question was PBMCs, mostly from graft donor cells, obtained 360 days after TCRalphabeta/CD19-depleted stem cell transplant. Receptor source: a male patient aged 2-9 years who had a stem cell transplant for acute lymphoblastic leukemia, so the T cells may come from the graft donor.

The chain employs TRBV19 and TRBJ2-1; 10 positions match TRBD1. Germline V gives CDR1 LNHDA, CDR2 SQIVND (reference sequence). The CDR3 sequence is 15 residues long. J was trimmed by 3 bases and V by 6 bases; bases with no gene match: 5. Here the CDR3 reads CASSRQGAGYNEQFF. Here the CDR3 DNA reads TGTGCCAGTAGCCGACAGGGGGCGGGCTACAATGAGCAGTTCTTC. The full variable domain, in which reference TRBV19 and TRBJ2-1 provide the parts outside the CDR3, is DGGITQSPKYLFRKEGQNVTLSCEQNLNHDAMYWYRQDPGQGLRLIYYSQIVNDFQKGDIAEGYSVSREKKESFPLTVTSAQKNPTAFYLCASSRQGAGYNEQFFGPGTRLTVL.

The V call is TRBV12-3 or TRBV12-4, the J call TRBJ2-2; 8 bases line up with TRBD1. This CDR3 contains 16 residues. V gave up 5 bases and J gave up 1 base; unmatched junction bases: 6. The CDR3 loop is CASSLPGQENTGELFF. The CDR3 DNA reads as TGTGCCAGCAGTCTTCCGGGACAGGAGAACACCGGGGAGCTGTTTTTT.

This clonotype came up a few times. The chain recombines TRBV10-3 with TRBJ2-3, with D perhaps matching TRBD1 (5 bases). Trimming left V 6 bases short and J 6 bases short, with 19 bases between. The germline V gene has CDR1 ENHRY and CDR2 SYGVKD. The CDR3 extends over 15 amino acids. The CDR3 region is CAISRPGQGRDTQYF. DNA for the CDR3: TGTGCCATCAGCCGCCCGGGTCAGGGTAGGGATACGCAGTATTTT.

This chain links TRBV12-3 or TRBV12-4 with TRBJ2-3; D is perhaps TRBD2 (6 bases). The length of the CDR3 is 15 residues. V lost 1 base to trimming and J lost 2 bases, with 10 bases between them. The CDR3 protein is CASSLGTTITDTQYF. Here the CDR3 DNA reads TGTGCCAGCAGTTTAGGGACTACAATCACAGATACGCAGTATTTT.

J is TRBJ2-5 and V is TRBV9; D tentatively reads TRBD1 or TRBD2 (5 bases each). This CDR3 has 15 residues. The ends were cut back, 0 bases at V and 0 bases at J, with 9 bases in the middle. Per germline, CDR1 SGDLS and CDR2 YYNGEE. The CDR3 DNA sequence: TGTGCCAGCAGCGTAGGGGACGGAAACCAAGAGACCCAGTACTTC. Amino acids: CASSVGDGNQETQYF.

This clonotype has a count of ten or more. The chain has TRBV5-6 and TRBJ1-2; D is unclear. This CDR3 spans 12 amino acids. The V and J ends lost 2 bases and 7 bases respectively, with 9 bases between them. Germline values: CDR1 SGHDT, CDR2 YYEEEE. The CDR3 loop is CASSFAGSGYTF. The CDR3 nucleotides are TGTGCCAGCAGCTTTGCTGGCTCTGGCTACACCTTC.